A single sample gave rise to the 21 T cell receptor beta chains below, sequenced in a study of cytomegalovirus exposure and HLA in healthy donors. The primer mix had 60 Vbeta and 13 Jbeta primers. TCRdb's copy holds only in-frame clones and misses some; the assay was immunoSEQ multiplex PCR. The repertoire holds approximately 120,000 clones, with around 85% as singletons. The sequencing input was PBMCs. The receptors were sampled from a woman in her 30s in good health and CMV-seropositive.

The rearrangement links TRBV5-4 to TRBJ2-7, with D possibly TRBD2 on 5 matching bases. The CDR3 is 16 amino acids. V was cut by 0 bases and J by 3 bases, with 16 bases left in between. Germline assignment: CDR1 SGHNT and CDR2 YYREEE (reference sequence). The CDR3 protein is CASSLAEQRSIYEQYF. The CDR3 region has the DNA TGTGCCAGCAGCTTGGCCGAGCAGCGGTCGATCTACGAGCAGTACTTC.

This chain links TRBV15 with TRBJ1-2; TRBD1 matches at 7 bases. From germline, CDR1 is LNHNV and CDR2 YYDKDF (reference sequence). The V gene end was trimmed by 9 bases and the J gene end by 3 bases; junction bases not matched to a gene: 10. The CDR3 is made up of 14 amino acids. The CDR3 reads CATRKGGEDYGYTF. CDR3 sequence (DNA): TGTGCCACTCGAAAAGGGGGCGAGGACTATGGCTACACCTTC.

Comments on this clone: A read error may account for a junction end that differs from germline. V usage is TRBV7-7 and J usage is TRBJ2-5, with a weak D call TRBD1 (5 bases). CDR3 size: 17 residues. Germline V gene sequence: CDR1 SSHAT, CDR2 FNYEAQ (reference sequence). Written as DNA, the CDR3 is TGTGCTAGCAGCTCTTCCCTTACGACAGCCCCTCAAGAGACCCAGTACTTC. It is translated as CASSSSLTTAPQETQYF.

The chain recombines TRBV9 with TRBJ1-2; D may be TRBD1 (5 bases). Germline CDR1 SGDLS, CDR2 YYNGEE. The CDR3 runs to 20 residues. Deletions cut 3 bases from V and 2 bases from J, with 29 bases between. The chain's CDR3 is CASSATGGGRLAPGNYGYTF. In DNA, the CDR3 is TGTGCCAGCAGCGCCACTGGGGGGGGACGTTTAGCACCAGGGAACTATGGCTACACCTTC.

V gene TRBV5-1 combines with J gene TRBJ1-2; D ambiguous. Trimming took 3 bases from V and 7 from J, leaving 13 bases between them. CDR3 length: 13 residues. Germline V lookup: CDR1 SGHRS, CDR2 YFSETQ. The CDR3 DNA sequence: TGCGCCAGCAGCTCCACCAATCTAGCTGGCTACACCTTC. The encoded protein is CASSSTNLAGYTF.

The genes are TRBV5-4 and TRBJ2-7, with 7 bases that match TRBD2. This CDR3 comprises 16 residues. With V trimmed by 4 bases and J by 1 base, 11 bases remained unmatched. CDR1 and CDR2 from the germline V gene are SGHNT and YYREEE (reference sequence). This CDR3 is CASSPASPGGSYEQYF. The CDR3 bases are TGTGCCAGCAGCCCCGCGTCACCGGGGGGTTCCTACGAGCAGTACTTC.

This chain connects TRBV11-2 to TRBJ2-1; the D gene is possibly TRBD2 (5 bases). V lost 5 bases and J lost 3, with 17 bases in between. CDR3 length equals 16 residues. Looked up from germline, CDR1 is SGHAT and CDR2 is FQNNGV. DNA of the CDR3: TGTGCCAGCAGCCCACCCGGGGAGCGGAGCTACAATGAGCAGTTCTTC. Protein sequence: CASSPPGERSYNEQFF.

The chain combines TRBV10-3 with TRBJ2-1; D possibly corresponds to TRBD2 (5 bases). The CDR3 covers 17 residues. Germline assignment: CDR1 ENHRY and CDR2 SYGVKD. V lost 0 bases and J lost 2, with 14 bases in between. DNA for the CDR3: TGTGCCATCAGTGAGTCTGGCCAGCGGCACACCTACAATGAGCAGTTCTTC. Encoded protein: CAISESGQRHTYNEQFF.

Note on this clone: The sample has other DNA sequences that encode this CDR3 too. This rearrangement joins TRBV5-1 to TRBJ2-3; 10 nucleotides line up with TRBD2. The CDR3 length is 15 residues. The V gene end was trimmed by 0 bases and the J gene end by 4 bases; junction bases not matched to a gene: 2. The germline CDR1 and CDR2 sequences are SGHRS and YFSETQ. The CDR3 DNA reads as TGCGCCAGCAGCTTGGGGCTAGCGGGGGCAGATACGCAGTATTTT. Protein sequence: CASSLGLAGADTQYF. The full variable domain, rest sourced from reference TRBV5-1 and TRBJ2-3, is KAGVTQTPRYLIKTRGQQVTLSCSPISGHRSVSWYQQTPGQGLQFLFEYFSETQRNKGNFPGRFSGRQFSNSRSEMNVSTLELGDSALYLCASSLGLAGADTQYFGPGTRLTVL.

The chain couples TRBV29-1 to TRBJ1-2, with 9 bases identical to TRBD1. V gave up 3 bases and J gave up 4 bases; unmatched junction bases: 3. The CDR3 extends over 13 amino acids. Germline V gives CDR1 SQVTM, CDR2 ANQGSEA. The CDR3 is CSVDGQGSYGYTF. CDR3 in DNA: TGCAGCGTTGACGGACAGGGGTCCTATGGCTACACCTTC.

CDR3 nucleotide sequence: TGTGCCAGCAGTAGGTACGGGAAGAACACTGAAGCTTTCTTT. This translates into CASSRYGKNTEAFF. V usage is TRBV6-6 and J usage is TRBJ1-1; no clear D gene. The V end lost 5 bases, the J end lost 1 base, and 11 bases lay between the germline ends. There are 14 residues in the CDR3. Germline-derived CDR1 and CDR2 are MNHNY and SVGAGI (reference sequence).

The J gene is TRBJ2-3, the V gene TRBV5-1, with TRBD1 matching 7 bases. CDR1 SGHRS and CDR2 YFSETQ come from the germline V gene. The CDR3 covers 15 residues. V lost 4 bases and J lost 3; bases outside the gene matches: 8. The CDR3 loop is CASSVQGGGTDTQYF. CDR3 coding DNA: TGCGCCAGCAGCGTCCAAGGGGGCGGAACAGATACGCAGTATTTT.

The V gene is TRBV7-9, the J gene TRBJ2-7; tentatively, D is TRBD1 (6 bases). Per the germline V gene, CDR1 is SEHNR and CDR2 is FQNEAQ (reference sequence). The V end was cut by 5 bases, the J end by 2 bases, with 19 bases between. There are 16 residues in the CDR3. CDR3 bases: TGTGCCAGCAGCCTCACCCGACAGGCTACTACCTACGAGCAGTACTTC. It specifies CASSLTRQATTYEQYF. The whole variable domain, filled in from reference TRBV7-9 and TRBJ2-7, reads DTGVSQNPRHKITKRGQNVTFRCDPISEHNRLYWYRQTLGQGPEFLTYFQNEAQLEKSRLLSDRFSAERPKGSFSTLEIQRTEQGDSAMYLCASSLTRQATTYEQYFGPGTRLTVT.

This sequence joins TRBV28 and TRBJ2-7; TRBD2 matches at 10 bases. The CDR3 totals 12 residues. With 10 bases clipped from V and 3 bases from J, the junction kept 3 bases outside the gene matches. Germline CDR1 is MDHEN and CDR2 is SYDVKM. Here the CDR3 reads CAIGLADYEQYF. CDR3 DNA: TGTGCCATCGGACTAGCGGACTACGAGCAGTACTTC.

This chain joins TRBV10-1 and TRBJ2-7; 8 positions match TRBD1. There are 13 residues in the CDR3. CDR1 and CDR2 (germline): WNHNN, SYGVQD (reference sequence). V was pared by 6 bases and J by 5 bases, with 6 bases of the junction left unmatched. In nucleotides, the CDR3 is TGCGCCAGCAGCCTGGACAGGGTGCACGAGCAGTACTTC. This sequence encodes CASSLDRVHEQYF.

J is TRBJ2-1 and V is TRBV28, with D perhaps TRBD1 (5 bases). In germline, CDR1 is MDHEN, CDR2 SYDVKM. V lost 4 bases, J lost 7 bases, and 20 bases lay in between. The CDR3 extends over 16 amino acids. In DNA form, the CDR3 reads TGTGCCAGCAGTTGGGAAGGGGAAGGGGTGTTGAATGAGCAGTTCTTC. Amino acid sequence: CASSWEGEGVLNEQFF. Complete variable domain (other parts from reference TRBV28 and TRBJ2-1): DVKVTQSSRYLVKRTGEKVFLECVQDMDHENMFWYRQDPGLGLRLIYFSYDVKMKEKGDIPEGYSVSREKKERFSLILESASTNQTSMYLCASSWEGEGVLNEQFFGPGTRLTVL.

The V gene is TRBV2, the J gene TRBJ2-7, with 7 bases matching TRBD2. The junction had 7 bases not matched to a gene; V was cut back by 5 bases and J by 0 bases. In germline, CDR1 is SNHLY, CDR2 FYNNEI. This CDR3 is built from 15 residues. The CDR3 bases are TGTGCCAGCAGTATCGGACCGGGGGGCTCCTACGAGCAGTACTTC. It translates to CASSIGPGGSYEQYF.

This clone showed up just a few times. This sequence joins TRBV7-8 and TRBJ1-6; D might be TRBD1 (5 bases). V shed 3 bases and J shed 8 bases, with 8 bases lying between them. CDR1 is SGHVS and CDR2 is FQNEAQ in the germline V gene. The CDR3 runs to 13 residues. The DNA for the CDR3 is TGTGCCAGCAGCTTCGGAGGGGATTCACCCCTCCACTTT. Translated, it gives CASSFGGDSPLHF.

The chain uses TRBV2 and TRBJ1-1; possibly TRBD1 for D (5 bases). The V and J ends lost 6 bases and 1 base respectively, with 12 bases between them. Germline V gene sequence: CDR1 SNHLY, CDR2 FYNNEI. This CDR3 is built from 14 residues. CDR3 residues: CASSPQGTNTEAFF. As DNA, the CDR3 is TGTGCCAGCAGCCCCCAGGGTACGAACACTGAAGCTTTCTTT. Combining the CDR3 with reference TRBV2 and TRBJ1-1 gives the whole variable domain EPEVTQTPSHQVTQMGQEVILRCVPISNHLYFYWYRQILGQKVEFLVSFYNNEISEKSEIFDDQFSVERPDGSNFTLKIRSTKLEDSAMYFCASSPQGTNTEAFFGQGTRLTVV.

The V call is TRBV5-4, the J call TRBJ2-3, with D maybe TRBD1 (6 bases). V lost 4 bases to trimming and J lost 9 bases, with 12 bases between them. Germline values: CDR1 SGHNT, CDR2 YYREEE (reference sequence). The CDR3 spans 12 residues. CDR3 loop: CASSRTDETQYF. In DNA form, the CDR3 reads TGTGCCAGCAGCCGGACAGATGAGACGCAGTATTTT.

The chain has TRBV5-1 and TRBJ2-7; D not resolved. V gave up 4 bases and J gave up 6 bases, with 14 bases separating them. The length of the CDR3 is 13 residues. The germline V gene has CDR1 SGHRS and CDR2 YFSETQ. Here the CDR3 DNA reads TGCGCCAGCAGCGCTACTTTTCAGGCCGAGCAGTACTTC. This codes for CASSATFQAEQYF.